This T cell receptor (beta chain) is from a study of T cell repertoires in cytomegalovirus infection. For the study at large: HLA-C-restricted CMV epitopes, recently identified, and well-studied HLA-B-restricted ones were used by the study. From public TCR beta signatures came an indication of both CMV infection and matching HLA type. Regarding the study as a whole: Dominating the ex vivo response were TCR beta clonotypes that were CMV-specific and HLA-C-restricted. The cumulative frequency of public TCR beta families identified carriers of CMV plus the relevant HLA.

TCRdb processed the reads anew with MiXCR; each CDR3 protein has one entry. The sample lists about 830,000 distinct CDR3 sequences, 32% occurring once. The CDR3 consists of 17 residues. Germline assignment: CDR1 SQVTM and CDR2 ANQGSEA. Trimming stripped 4 bases from V and 8 bases from J, with 26 bases between. Regarding this clonotype: Its antigen is still unknown.

The sequence was obtained from a human donor in good health (CMV status not recorded). Some clones in this sample may be carry-over from other donors' samples. The specimen was cultured CD8+ T cells from PBMCs, collected from culture after CMV antigen stimulation. V usage is TRBV29-1 and J usage is TRBJ2-2; no firm D call. In DNA form, the CDR3 reads TGCAGCGTTGCAGTCGAAGAGACCGTTTTCCCTCCAGGGGAGCTGTTTTTT. Amino acids: CSVAVEETVFPPGELFF.